This T cell receptor (beta chain) was found in a study of T-cell memory formation after mild COVID-19. TCRdb re-called the 5' RACE reads with MiXCR, one entry per CDR3 protein. The sample holds about 470,000 distinct CDR3 sequences, 25% seen once. CDR1 is SQVTM and CDR2 is ANQGSEA in the germline V gene. V gave up 5 bases and J gave up 5 bases; unmatched junction bases: 8. This CDR3 spans 13 amino acids. This clonotype showed up just a few times. Its antigen is currently unknown. Study findings and constraints: Cross-reactive memory apparently joined, as some responding clones appeared in pre-infection memory. Clones that contracted from day 15 to 85 were balanced CD4/CD8, while later expanders leaned CD4+.

This chain joins TRBV29-1 and TRBJ1-2, with 7 bases aligning to TRBD1. This receptor was taken from an adult woman who had mild COVID-19 (a few samples of this study predate the infection). Cell type and time point are not known. The sequencing sample was made of PBMCs or a T cell subset sorted from them (not recorded which). CDR3 bases: TGCAGCGTTAGACAGGGTGGAGGGTATGGCTACACCTTC. This sequence encodes CSVRQGGGYGYTF. Full variable domain (outside the CDR3, taken from reference TRBV29-1 and TRBJ1-2): SAVISQKPSRDICQRGTSLTIQCQVDSQVTMMFWYRQQPGQSLTLIATANQGSEATYESGFVIDKFPISRPNLTFSTLTVSNMSPEDSSIYLCSVRQGGGYGYTFGSGTRLTVV.